This is a list of T cell receptor beta chains from one sample in a study of T cells expressing NK-cell markers. TCRdb reworked the 5' RACE reads into one entry per CDR3 protein, no DNA. Its listing shows about 160,000 distinct CDR3 sequences. What was sequenced was blood T cells: a sorted CD56 or NKG2C T cell subset, CD4+ or CD8+ T cells, or bulk PBMC T cells (not recorded which). All receptors derive from a woman aged 18 to 75 in good health. CDR3s include the opening cysteine and the closing phenylalanine or tryptophan.

V,J,length,CDR3
TRBV5-8,TRBJ2-5,13,CASRRTGSVTQYF
TRBV20-1,TRBJ2-1,14,CSADPGQGSDEQFF
TRBV4-2,TRBJ2-1,17,CASSQVIGTSGRNEQFF
TRBV5-1,TRBJ2-7,14,CASRDGTGSLEQYF
TRBV28,TRBJ1-6,15,CASSLGDRGNSPLHF
TRBV7-8,TRBJ1-5,13,CASSLEGWQPQHF
TRBV4-1,TRBJ2-7,17,CASSPTFQGARSYEQYF
TRBV5-6,TRBJ2-1,16,CASSPGADASYNEQFF
TRBV7-2,TRBJ2-2,17,CASSLWFVDANTGELFF
TRBV3-1,TRBJ2-7,13,CASTGGLTYEQYF
TRBV9,TRBJ1-3,13,CASSVEGGNTIYF
TRBV6-1,TRBJ1-2,16,CASSESTGTANYGYTF
TRBV21-1,TRBJ2-1,19,CASPQGSTISGRVYNEQFF
TRBV4-1,TRBJ2-3,18,CASSQEKGAGGPADTQYF
TRBV18,TRBJ1-1,14,CASSPMGQYTEAFF
TRBV20-1,TRBJ1-2,15,CSASSPNRGQDGYTF
TRBV7-2,TRBJ2-5,14,CASSLYGPQETQYF
TRBV19,TRBJ2-3,15,CASKGLAGMTDTQYF
TRBV12-3/TRBV12-4,TRBJ2-2,19,CASSFYLPSGATNTGELFF